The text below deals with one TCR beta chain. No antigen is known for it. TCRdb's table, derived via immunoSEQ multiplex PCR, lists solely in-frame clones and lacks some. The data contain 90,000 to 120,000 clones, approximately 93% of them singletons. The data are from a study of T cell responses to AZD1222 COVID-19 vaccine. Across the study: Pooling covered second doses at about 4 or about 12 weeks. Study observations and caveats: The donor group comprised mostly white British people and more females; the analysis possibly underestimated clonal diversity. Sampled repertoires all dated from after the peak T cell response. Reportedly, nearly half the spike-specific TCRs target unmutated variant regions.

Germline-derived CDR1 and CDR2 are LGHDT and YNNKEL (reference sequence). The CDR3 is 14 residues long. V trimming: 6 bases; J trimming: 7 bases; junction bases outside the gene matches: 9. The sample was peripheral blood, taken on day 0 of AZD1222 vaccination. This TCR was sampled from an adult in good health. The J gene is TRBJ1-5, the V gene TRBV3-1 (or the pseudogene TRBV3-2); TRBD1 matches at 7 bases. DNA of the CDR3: TGTGCCAGCAGTCCCATAATGACAGGGCAGCCCCAGCATTTT. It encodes CASSPIMTGQPQHF.